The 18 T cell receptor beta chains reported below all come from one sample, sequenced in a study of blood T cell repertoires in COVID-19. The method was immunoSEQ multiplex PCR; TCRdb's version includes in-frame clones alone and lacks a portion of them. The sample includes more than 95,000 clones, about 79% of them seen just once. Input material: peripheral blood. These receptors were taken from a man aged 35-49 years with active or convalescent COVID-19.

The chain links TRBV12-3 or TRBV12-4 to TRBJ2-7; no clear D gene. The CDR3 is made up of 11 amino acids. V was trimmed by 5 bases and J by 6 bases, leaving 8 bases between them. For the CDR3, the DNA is TGTGCCAGCAGTAGGAGAGGCGAGCAGTACTTC. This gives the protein CASSRRGEQYF.

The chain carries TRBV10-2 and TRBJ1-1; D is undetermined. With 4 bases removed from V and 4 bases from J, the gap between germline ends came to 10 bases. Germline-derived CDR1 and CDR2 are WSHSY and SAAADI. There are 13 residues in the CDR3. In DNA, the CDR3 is TGCGCCAGCAGTGTCAGCGGGGTCACTGAAGCTTTCTTT. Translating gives CASSVSGVTEAFF.

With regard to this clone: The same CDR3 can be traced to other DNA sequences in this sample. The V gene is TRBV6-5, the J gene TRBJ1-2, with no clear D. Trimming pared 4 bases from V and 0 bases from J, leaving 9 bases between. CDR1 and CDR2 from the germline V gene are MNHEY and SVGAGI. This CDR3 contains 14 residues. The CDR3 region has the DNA TGTGCCAGCAGTTCCACGGGGTCTAACTATGGCTACACCTTC. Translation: CASSSTGSNYGYTF.

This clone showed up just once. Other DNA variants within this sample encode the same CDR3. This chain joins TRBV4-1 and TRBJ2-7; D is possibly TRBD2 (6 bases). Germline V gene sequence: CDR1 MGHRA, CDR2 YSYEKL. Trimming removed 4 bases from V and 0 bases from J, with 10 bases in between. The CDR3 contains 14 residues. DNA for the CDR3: TGCGCCAGCAGCCCTACGGGACTCTCCTACGAGCAGTACTTC. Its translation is CASSPTGLSYEQYF.

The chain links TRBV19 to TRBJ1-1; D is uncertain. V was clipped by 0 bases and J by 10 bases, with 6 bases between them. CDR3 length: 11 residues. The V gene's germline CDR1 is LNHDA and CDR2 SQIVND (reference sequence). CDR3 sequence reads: CASSIDSLAFF. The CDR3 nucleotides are TGTGCCAGTAGTATAGATTCTCTAGCTTTCTTT. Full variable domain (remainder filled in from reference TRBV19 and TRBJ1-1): DGGITQSPKYLFRKEGQNVTLSCEQNLNHDAMYWYRQDPGQGLRLIYYSQIVNDFQKGDIAEGYSVSREKKESFPLTVTSAQKNPTAFYLCASSIDSLAFFGQGTRLTVV.

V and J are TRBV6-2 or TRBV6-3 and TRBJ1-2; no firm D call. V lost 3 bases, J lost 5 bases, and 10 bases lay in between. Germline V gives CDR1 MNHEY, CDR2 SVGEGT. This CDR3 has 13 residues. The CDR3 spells CASSYSTEYGYTF. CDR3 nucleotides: TGTGCCAGCAGTTATTCGACGGAGTATGGCTACACCTTC.

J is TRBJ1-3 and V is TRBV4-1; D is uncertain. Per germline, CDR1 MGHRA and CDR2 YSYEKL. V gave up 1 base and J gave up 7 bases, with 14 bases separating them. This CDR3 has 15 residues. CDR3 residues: CASSQVAKSGNTIYF. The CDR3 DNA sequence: TGCGCCAGCAGCCAAGTTGCGAAGAGCGGGAACACCATATATTTT.

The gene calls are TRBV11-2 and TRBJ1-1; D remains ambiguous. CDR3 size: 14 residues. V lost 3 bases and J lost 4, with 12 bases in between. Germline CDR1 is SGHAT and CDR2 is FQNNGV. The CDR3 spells CASSLAGSGTEAFF. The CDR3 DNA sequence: TGTGCCAGCAGCTTGGCCGGGTCGGGCACTGAAGCTTTCTTT. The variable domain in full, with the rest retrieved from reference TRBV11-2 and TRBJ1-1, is EAGVAQSPRYKIIEKRQSVAFWCNPISGHATLYWYQQILGQGPKLLIQFQNNGVVDDSQLPKDRFSAERLKGVDSTLKIQPAKLEDSAVYLCASSLAGSGTEAFFGQGTRLTVV.

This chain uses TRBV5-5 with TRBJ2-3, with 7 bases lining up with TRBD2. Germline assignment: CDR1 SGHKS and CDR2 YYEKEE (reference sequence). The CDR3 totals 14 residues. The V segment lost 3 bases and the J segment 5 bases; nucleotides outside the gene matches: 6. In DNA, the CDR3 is TGTGCCAGCAGCTCGGGGGGTGAGAGAGATACGCAGTATTTT. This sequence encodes CASSSGGERDTQYF.

The CDR3 loop reads CASSLGESSYNEQFF. The CDR3 DNA reads TGTGCCAGCAGCTTAGGGGAGAGCTCCTACAATGAGCAGTTCTTC. V is TRBV7-3 and J is TRBJ2-1; possible D gene TRBD2, 5 bases. This CDR3 has 15 residues. Germline CDR1 and CDR2: SGHTA and FQGTGA. Trimming pared 2 bases from V and 0 bases from J, leaving 8 bases between. Together with reference TRBV7-3 and TRBJ2-1, the CDR3 gives the full variable domain: GAGVSQTPSNKVTEKGKYVELRCDPISGHTALYWYRQSLGQGPEFLIYFQGTGAADDSGLPNDRFFAVRPEGSVSTLKIQRTERGDSAVYLCASSLGESSYNEQFFGPGTRLTVL.

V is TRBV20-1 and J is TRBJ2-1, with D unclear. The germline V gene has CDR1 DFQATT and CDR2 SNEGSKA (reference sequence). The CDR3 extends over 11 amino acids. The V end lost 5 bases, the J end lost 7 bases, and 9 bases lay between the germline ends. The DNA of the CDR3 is TGCAGTGCTTCACTGAAGAATGAGCAGTTCTTC. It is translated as CSASLKNEQFF.

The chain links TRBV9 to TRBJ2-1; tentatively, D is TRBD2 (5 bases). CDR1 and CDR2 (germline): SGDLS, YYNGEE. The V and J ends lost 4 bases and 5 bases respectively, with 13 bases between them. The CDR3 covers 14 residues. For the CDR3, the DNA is TGTGCCAGCAGCCCTCAGGACTTGAACAATGAGCAGTTCTTC. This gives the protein CASSPQDLNNEQFF.

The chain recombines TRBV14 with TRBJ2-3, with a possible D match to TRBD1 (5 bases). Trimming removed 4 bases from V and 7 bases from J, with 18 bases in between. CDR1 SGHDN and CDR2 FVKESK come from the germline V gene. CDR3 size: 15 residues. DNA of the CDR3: TGTGCCAGCAGCCTCGGACACAATTGGGCGAATACGCAGTATTTT. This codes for CASSLGHNWANTQYF.

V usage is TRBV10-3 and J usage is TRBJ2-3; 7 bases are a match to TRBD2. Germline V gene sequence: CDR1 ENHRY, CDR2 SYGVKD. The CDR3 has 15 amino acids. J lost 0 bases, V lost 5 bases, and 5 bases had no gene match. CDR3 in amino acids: CAISLTSPSTDTQYF. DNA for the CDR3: TGTGCCATCAGTCTGACTAGCCCTAGCACAGATACGCAGTATTTT.

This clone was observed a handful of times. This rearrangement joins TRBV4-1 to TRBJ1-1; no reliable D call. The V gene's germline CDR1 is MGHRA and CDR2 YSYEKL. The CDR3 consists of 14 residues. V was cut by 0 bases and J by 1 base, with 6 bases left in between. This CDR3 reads CASSQEPGNTEAFF. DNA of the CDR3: TGCGCCAGCAGCCAAGAGCCAGGGAACACTGAAGCTTTCTTT.

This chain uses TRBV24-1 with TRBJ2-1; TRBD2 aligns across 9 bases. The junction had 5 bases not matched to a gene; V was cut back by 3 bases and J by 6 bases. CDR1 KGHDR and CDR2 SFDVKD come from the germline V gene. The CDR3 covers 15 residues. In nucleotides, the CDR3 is TGTGCCACCAGTGATCCGGGACTAGCTACCAATGAGCAGTTCTTC. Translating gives CATSDPGLATNEQFF.

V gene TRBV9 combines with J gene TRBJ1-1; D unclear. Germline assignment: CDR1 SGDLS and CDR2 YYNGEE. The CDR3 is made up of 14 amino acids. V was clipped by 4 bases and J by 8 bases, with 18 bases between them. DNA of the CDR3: TGTGCCAGCAGCCAACCCCCTTCGGGAGGGGAAGCTTTCTTT. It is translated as CASSQPPSGGEAFF.

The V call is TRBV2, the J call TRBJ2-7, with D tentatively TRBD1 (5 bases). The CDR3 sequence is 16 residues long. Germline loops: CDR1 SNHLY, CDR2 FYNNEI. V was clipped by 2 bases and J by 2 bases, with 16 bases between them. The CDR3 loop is CASSEQLHDRPYEQYF. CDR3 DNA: TGTGCCAGCAGTGAACAACTTCACGACAGACCCTACGAGCAGTACTTC.